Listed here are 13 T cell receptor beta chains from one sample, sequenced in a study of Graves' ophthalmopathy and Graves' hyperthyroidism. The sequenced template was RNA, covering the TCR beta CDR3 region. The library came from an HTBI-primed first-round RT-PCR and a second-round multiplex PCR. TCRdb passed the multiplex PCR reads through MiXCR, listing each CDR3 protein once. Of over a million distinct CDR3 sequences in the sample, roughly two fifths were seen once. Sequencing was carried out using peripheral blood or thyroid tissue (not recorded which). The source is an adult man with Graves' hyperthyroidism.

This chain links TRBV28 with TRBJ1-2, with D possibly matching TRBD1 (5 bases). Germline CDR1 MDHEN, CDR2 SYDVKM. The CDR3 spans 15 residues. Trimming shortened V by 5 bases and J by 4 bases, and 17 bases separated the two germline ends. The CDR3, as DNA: TGTGCCAGCAGTCCCCCGGGACGTCTAGGCTATGGCTACACCTTC. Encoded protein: CASSPPGRLGYGYTF.

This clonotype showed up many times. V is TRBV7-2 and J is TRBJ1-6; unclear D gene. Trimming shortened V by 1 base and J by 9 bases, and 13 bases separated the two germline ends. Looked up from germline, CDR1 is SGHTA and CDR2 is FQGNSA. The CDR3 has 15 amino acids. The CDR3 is CASSLVVSVASPLHF. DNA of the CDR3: TGTGCCAGCAGCTTAGTAGTCTCGGTTGCTTCACCCCTCCACTTT.

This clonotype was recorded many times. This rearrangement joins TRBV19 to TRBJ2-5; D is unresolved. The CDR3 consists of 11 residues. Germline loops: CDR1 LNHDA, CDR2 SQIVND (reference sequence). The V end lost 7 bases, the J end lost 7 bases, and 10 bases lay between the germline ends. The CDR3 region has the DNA TGTGCCAGTACCCTAAAGGGGACCCAGTACTTC. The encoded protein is CASTLKGTQYF.

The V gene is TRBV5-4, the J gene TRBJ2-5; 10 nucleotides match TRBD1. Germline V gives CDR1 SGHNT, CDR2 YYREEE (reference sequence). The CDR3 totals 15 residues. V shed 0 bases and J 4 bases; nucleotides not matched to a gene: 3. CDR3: CASSLEGTGVETQYF. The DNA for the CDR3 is TGTGCCAGCAGCTTGGAAGGGACAGGGGTAGAGACCCAGTACTTC.

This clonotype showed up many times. In nucleotides, the CDR3 is TGTGCCAGCAGCTTAATGAGTATGGCAGCAGAAAAACTGTTTTTT. Its protein is CASSLMSMAAEKLFF. This chain links TRBV7-9 with TRBJ1-4; no firm D call. The CDR3 runs to 15 residues. The ends were cut back, 2 bases at V and 8 bases at J, with 15 bases in the middle. Germline CDR1 is SEHNR and CDR2 is FQNEAQ (reference sequence).

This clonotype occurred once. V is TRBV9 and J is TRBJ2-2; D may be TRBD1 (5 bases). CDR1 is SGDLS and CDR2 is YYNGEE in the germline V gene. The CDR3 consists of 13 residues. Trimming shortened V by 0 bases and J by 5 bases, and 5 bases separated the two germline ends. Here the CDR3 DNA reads TGTGCCAGCAGCGTAGGACAGACCGGGGAGCTGTTTTTT. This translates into CASSVGQTGELFF.

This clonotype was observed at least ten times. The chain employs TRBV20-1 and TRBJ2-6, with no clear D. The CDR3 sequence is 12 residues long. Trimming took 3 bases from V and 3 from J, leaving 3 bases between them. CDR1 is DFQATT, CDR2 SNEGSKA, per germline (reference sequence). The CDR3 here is CSASRGANVLTF. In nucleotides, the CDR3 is TGCAGTGCTAGTCGTGGGGCCAACGTCCTGACTTTC.

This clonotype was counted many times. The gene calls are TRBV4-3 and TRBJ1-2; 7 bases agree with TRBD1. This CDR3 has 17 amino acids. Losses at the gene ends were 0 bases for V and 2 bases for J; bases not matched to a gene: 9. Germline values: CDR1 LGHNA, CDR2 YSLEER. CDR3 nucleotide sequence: TGCGCCAGCAGCCAAGACCTATCGGGACAGACCAACTATGGCTACACCTTC. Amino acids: CASSQDLSGQTNYGYTF.

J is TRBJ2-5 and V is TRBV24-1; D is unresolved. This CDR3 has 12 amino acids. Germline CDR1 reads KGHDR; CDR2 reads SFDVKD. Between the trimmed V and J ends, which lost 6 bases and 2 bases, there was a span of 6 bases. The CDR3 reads CATSRPQETQYF. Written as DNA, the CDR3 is TGTGCCACCAGTCGACCTCAAGAGACCCAGTACTTC.

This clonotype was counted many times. The CDR3: CASSPSQGLNTEAFF. The DNA of the CDR3 is TGTGCCAGCAGCCCATCACAGGGGCTGAACACTGAAGCTTTCTTT. This chain links TRBV7-6 with TRBJ1-1; 7 nucleotides line up with TRBD1. Germline V gives CDR1 SGHVS, CDR2 FNYEAQ. Unmatched junction bases numbered 6, after V lost 5 bases and J lost 0 bases. CDR3 length: 15 residues. The full variable domain, with the rest looked up from reference TRBV7-6 and TRBJ1-1, is GAGVSQSPRYKVTKRGQDVALRCDPISGHVSLYWYRQALGQGPEFLTYFNYEAQQDKSGLPNDRFSAERPEGSISTLTIQRTEQRDSAMYRCASSPSQGLNTEAFFGQGTRLTVV.

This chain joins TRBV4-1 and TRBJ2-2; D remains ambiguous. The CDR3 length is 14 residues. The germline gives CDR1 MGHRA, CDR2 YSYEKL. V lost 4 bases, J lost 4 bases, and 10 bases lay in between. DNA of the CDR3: TGCGCCAGCAGCCGGCCTAGGGCCACCGGGGAGCTGTTTTTT. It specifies CASSRPRATGELFF.

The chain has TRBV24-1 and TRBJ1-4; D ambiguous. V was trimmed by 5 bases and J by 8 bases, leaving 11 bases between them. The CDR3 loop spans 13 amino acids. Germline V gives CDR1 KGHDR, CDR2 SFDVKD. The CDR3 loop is CATSAPRGEKLFF. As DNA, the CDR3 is TGTGCCACCAGTGCCCCCCGCGGGGAAAAACTGTTTTTT.

CDR3 DNA: TGCGCCAGCAGCTTGCTACTAGCGGGTTCGGGGAGCTCCTACGAGCAGTACTTC. This gives the protein CASSLLLAGSGSSYEQYF. The rearrangement uses TRBV5-1 and TRBJ2-7, with TRBD2 identical over 9 bases. Trimming at V came to 1 base and at J to 0 bases, leaving 11 bases not matched to a gene. Germline CDR1 and CDR2: SGHRS and YFSETQ. The CDR3 length is 18 residues.